Here is one T cell receptor beta chain with its context. Its antigen is currently unknown. This sample was taken from a study of CXCR3-negative and CXCR3-positive naive CD8 T cells. Whole-study results and caveats: Comparison of naive cells showed more hydrophobic TRB CDR3s in CXCR3-positive than in CXCR3-negative naive cells. The majority of assays used fresh PBMCs, and CXCR3 expression partially decreased after cryopreservation.

Per the germline V gene, CDR1 is SGHTA and CDR2 is FQGTGA. The CDR3 runs 18 residues. All TRB cDNA libraries came from 5' RACE performed with UMI labels. TCRdb reprocessed the 5' RACE reads, keeping one entry per CDR3 protein, no DNA. The ten top clones account for around 5%, within a sample of around 63,000 distinct CDR3 sequences. The V call is TRBV7-3, the J call TRBJ2-1; TCRdb names TRBD2, which stays unverified in the absence of DNA. The sequence was collected from a human donor in good health. Some clones in this sample may be carry-over from other donors' samples. The specimen sequenced was naive CXCR3+ CD8+ T cells from blood. This sample's subset: CD45RO-CCR7+CD27+CD95- naive CD8+ T cells expressing CXCR3 (TNR3+). This CDR3 is CASSLTRRAGERTNEQFF.